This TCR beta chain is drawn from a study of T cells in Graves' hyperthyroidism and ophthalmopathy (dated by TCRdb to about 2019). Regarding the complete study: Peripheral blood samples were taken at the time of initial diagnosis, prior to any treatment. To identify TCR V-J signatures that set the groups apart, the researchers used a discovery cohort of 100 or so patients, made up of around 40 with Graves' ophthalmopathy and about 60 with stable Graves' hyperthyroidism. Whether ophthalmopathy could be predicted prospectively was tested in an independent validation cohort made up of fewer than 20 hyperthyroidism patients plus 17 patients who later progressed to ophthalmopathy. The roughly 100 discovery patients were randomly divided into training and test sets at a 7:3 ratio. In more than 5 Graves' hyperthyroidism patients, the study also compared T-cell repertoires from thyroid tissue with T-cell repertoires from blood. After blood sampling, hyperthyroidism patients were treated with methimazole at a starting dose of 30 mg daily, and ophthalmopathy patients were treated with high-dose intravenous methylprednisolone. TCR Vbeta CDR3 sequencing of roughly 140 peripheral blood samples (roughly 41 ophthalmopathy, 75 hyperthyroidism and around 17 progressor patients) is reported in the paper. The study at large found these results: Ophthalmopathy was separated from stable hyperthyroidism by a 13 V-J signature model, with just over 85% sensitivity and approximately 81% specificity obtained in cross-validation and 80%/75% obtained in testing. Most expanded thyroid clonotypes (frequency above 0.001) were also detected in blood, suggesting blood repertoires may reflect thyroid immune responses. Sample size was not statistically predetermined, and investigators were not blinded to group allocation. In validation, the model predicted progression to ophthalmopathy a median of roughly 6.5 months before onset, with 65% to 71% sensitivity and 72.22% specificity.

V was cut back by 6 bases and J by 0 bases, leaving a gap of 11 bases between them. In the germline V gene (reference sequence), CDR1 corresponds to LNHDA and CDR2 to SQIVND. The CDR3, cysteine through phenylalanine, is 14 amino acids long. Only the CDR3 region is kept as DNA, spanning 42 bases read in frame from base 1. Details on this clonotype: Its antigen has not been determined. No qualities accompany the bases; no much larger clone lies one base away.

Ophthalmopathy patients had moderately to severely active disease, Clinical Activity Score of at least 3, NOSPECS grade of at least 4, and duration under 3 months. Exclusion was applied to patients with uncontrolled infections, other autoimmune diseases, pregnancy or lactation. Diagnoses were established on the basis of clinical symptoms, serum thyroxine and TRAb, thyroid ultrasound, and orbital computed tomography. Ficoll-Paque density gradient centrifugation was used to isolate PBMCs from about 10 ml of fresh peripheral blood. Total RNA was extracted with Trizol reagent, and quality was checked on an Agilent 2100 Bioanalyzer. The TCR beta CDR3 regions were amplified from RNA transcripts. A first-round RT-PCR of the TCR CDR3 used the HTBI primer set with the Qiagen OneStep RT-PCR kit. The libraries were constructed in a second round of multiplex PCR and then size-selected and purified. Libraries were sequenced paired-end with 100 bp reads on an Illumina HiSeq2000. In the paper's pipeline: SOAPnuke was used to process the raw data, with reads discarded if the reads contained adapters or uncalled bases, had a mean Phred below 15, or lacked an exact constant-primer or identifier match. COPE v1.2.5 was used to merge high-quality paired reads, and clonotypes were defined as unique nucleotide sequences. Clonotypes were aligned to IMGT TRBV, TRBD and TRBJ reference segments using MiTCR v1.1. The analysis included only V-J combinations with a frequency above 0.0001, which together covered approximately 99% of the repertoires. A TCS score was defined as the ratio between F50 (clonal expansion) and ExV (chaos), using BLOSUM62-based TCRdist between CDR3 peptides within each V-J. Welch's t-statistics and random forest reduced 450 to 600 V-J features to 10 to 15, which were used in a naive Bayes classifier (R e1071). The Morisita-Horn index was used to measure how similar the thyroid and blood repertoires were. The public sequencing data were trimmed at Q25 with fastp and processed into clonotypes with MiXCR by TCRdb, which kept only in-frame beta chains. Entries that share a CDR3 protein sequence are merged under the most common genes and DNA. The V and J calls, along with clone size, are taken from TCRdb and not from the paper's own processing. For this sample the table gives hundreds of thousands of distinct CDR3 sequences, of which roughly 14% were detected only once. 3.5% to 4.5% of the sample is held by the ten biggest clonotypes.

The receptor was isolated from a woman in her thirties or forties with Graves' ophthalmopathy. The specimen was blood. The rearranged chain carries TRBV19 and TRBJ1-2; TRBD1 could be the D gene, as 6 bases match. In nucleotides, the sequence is TGTGCCAGTAGGCCGGGACAAGCTAACTATGGCTACACCTTC. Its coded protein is CASRPGQANYGYTF.